This is a list of T cell receptor beta chains from one sample in a study of regulatory T cells in long-lasting Graves disease. TCRdb re-called the multiplex PCR reads through MiXCR, storing one row per CDR3 protein. The top ten hold roughly 13% of the sample, which has about 460,000 distinct CDR3 sequences, 20% to 25% seen once. The sample was peripheral blood mononuclear cells (PBMCs), taken when the disease was refractory, from a patient treated with antithyroid drugs. The receptors were gathered from a female donor with Graves disease. Both conserved end residues are trimmed from each CDR3. D genes are given only for firm matches.

V gene	J gene	D gene	CDR3 protein
TRBV3-1	TRBJ2-3	TRBD2	ASSQKSGATDTQY
TRBV24-1	TRBJ2-1	TRBD2	ATRHSGGADNEQF
TRBV7-2	TRBJ1-2	.	ASSMVGYGYT
TRBV12-3/TRBV12-4	TRBJ1-1	.	ASSLSRNEAF
TRBV12-3/TRBV12-4	TRBJ2-4	TRBD1	ASSPQGNKNIQY
TRBV7-9	TRBJ2-5	TRBD2	ASSLAGTSGVSETQY
TRBV7-2	TRBJ2-3	.	ASSPMSPGTQY
TRBV15	TRBJ1-1	TRBD1	ATSRDTPGQGPEAF
TRBV28	TRBJ2-2	.	ASRIADTGELF
TRBV6-2/TRBV6-3	TRBJ2-7	TRBD1	ASRLQGTYYEQY
TRBV7-2	TRBJ1-3	.	ASSLVSPVSGNTIY
TRBV6-1	TRBJ2-2	TRBD1	ASKGQVDTGELF
TRBV11-3	TRBJ2-7	.	ASSLVRMEQY
TRBV24-1	TRBJ1-2	TRBD1	ATSDLRDRARGVYGYT
TRBV7-3	TRBJ2-3	.	ASSLRGRRGDTQY
TRBV11-3	TRBJ2-5	.	ASSNRAGDFETQY
TRBV5-1	TRBJ2-7	.	ASSFTATNEQY
TRBV28	TRBJ1-3	.	ASSALGTSRNTIY
TRBV7-7	TRBJ2-5	.	ASSLRRVGQETQY
TRBV28	TRBJ2-7	.	ASSNTGYTYEQY
TRBV11-2	TRBJ2-4	TRBD1	ASSRWTGAIAKNIQY
TRBV7-2	TRBJ1-5	.	ASSSDQPQH
TRBV2	TRBJ2-7	.	ASRERGPQDIEQY
TRBV7-2	TRBJ2-7	.	ASSRRDPRYEQY
TRBV20-1	TRBJ1-2	.	SARTNVGYGYT
TRBV28	TRBJ2-5	TRBD2	ASSQGLAGVRETQY
TRBV14	TRBJ1-1	.	ASSQNIFTEAF
TRBV7-2	TRBJ1-2	TRBD1	ASSPRTGDEAGYT
TRBV5-1	TRBJ2-2	.	ASSSGQNTGELF
TRBV6-1	TRBJ1-2	TRBD1	ASSHGQGYGYT
TRBV11-2	TRBJ2-5	.	ASSQSGFLSQETQY
TRBV6-1	TRBJ1-1	.	ASGRGRAEAF
TRBV4-2	TRBJ2-2	TRBD1	ASSRKGGRGQGAGELF
TRBV14	TRBJ2-6	TRBD1	ASSQAGTGTGLSGANVLT
TRBV10-2	TRBJ2-7	.	ASSQGWILAYEQY
TRBV28	TRBJ2-7	.	ATISGTGSYEQY
TRBV11-3	TRBJ1-1	.	ASTQSRGNEAF
TRBV28	TRBJ1-4	.	ASKGPSNEKLF
TRBV11-2	TRBJ1-3	.	ASSLWNTIY
TRBV20-1	TRBJ2-7	.	SARGGSEYYEQY
TRBV5-4	TRBJ2-7	.	ASSLQGPAYEQY
TRBV7-8	TRBJ2-5	.	ASSLAHLRETQY
TRBV20-1	TRBJ1-5	.	SARDAASYSNQPQH
TRBV20-1	TRBJ2-6	.	SAALGGGGANVLT
TRBV12-3/TRBV12-4	TRBJ1-1	.	ASTQSGTGNTEAF
TRBV7-2	TRBJ2-2	TRBD2	ASSYRLAEDRELF
TRBV12-3/TRBV12-4	TRBJ1-6	TRBD1	ASSLSPDRGNSPLH